This TCR beta chain was identified in a study of vaccination and CD4 T cells after COVID-19. Across the whole study: The convalescents comprised six males and four females, two of them Hispanic. Control cultures, each given a CEFX pool, an HIV-1 Nef pool, or no peptide, were included.

The CDR3 covers 13 residues. The V gene lost 3 bases and the J gene lost 5 bases, with 7 bases spanning the gap. Cultured CD4+ T-cell DNA underwent Oncomine TCR Beta short-read sequencing. Genomic DNA from cultured CD4+ T cells was extracted. Each CDR3 protein is one row after TCRdb ran MiXCR on the PCR reads. The data contain 5,000 to 7,000 distinct CDR3 sequences, less than 40% of them singletons. Documented treatment: approximately nine-day PBMC culture with coronavirus spike peptide pools or control peptides (ViraFEST assay). Before the COVID-19 pandemic (2011-2018), CD4+ T cells were obtained from the unexposed donor. Antigen-specific T cells were expanded with peptide pools by ViraFEST, and TCRs were then sequenced. In the case of this clonotype: Its target is unknown.

This receptor was obtained from a human donor in good health. The V and J genes are TRBV12-3 or TRBV12-4 and TRBJ2-2; possibly TRBD2 for D (5 bases). Sequencing used CD4+ T cells from blood, cultured in vitro. The CDR3, as DNA: TGTGCCAGCAGTTTGGGCGGGACCGGGGAGCTGTTTTTT. Translated: CASSLGGTGELFF.